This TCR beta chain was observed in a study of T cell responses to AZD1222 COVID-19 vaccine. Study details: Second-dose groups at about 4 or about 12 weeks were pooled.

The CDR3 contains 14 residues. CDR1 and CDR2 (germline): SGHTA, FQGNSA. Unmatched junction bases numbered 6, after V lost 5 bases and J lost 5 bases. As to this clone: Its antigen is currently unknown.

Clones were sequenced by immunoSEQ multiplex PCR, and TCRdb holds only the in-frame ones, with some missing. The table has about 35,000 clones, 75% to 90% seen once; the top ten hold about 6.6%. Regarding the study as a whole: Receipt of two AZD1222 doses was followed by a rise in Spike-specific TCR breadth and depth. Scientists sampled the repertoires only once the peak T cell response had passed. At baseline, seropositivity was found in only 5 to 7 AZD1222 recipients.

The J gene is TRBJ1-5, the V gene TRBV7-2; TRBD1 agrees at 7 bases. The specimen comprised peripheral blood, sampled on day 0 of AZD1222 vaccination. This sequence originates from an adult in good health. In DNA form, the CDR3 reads TGTGCCAGCAGCCTAACACAGGGGTATCAGCCCCAGCATTTT. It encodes CASSLTQGYQPQHF.